Reported below is one TCR beta chain. Its target is not known. CDR1 and CDR2 from the germline V gene are MNHEY and SVGAGI. Losses at the gene ends were 4 bases for V and 4 bases for J; bases not matched to a gene: 11. The CDR3 loop spans 16 amino acids. Only in-frame clones appear in the TCRdb table, and some are missing; sequencing was by immunoSEQ multiplex PCR. This table holds hundreds of thousands of clones, more than 85% found once. The record originates from a study of T cell responses to AZD1222 COVID-19 vaccine. Overall study results and limits: The donor cohort was predominantly white British with a female majority, and clonal diversity may have been underestimated.

The source was peripheral blood, collected on day 0 of MenACWY control vaccination. The TCR was taken from an adult in good health. The chain recombines TRBV6-5 with TRBJ1-2; 8 bases fit TRBD1. The DNA for the CDR3 is TGTGCCAGCAGTTCCTCCTCCGGGACAGGTGGCTATGGCTACACCTTC. Translating gives CASSSSSGTGGYGYTF.